What follows are 18 T cell receptor beta chains derived from one specimen sequenced in a study of OX40 agonist ivuxolimab in advanced cancers. The table came from immunoSEQ multiplex PCR; TCRdb's copy has only in-frame clones and leaves some out. This sample has tens of thousands of clones, with more than 80% found just once. The sequencing used CD4+ or CD8+ T cells sorted from blood, collected in a trial of the OX40 agonist ivuxolimab. These receptors were collected from an adult with an advanced solid tumor such as melanoma, head and neck, liver or kidney cancer.

The rearrangement uses TRBV2 and TRBJ2-2, with 9 positions matching TRBD1. The ends lost 10 bases at V and 3 bases at J; junction bases unmatched: 9. This CDR3 region has 15 residues. The V gene's germline CDR1 is SNHLY and CDR2 FYNNEI. The CDR3 sequence: CATKRDREDTGELFF. In nucleotides, the CDR3 is TGTGCCACCAAACGGGACAGGGAAGACACCGGGGAGCTGTTTTTT. Together with reference TRBV2 and TRBJ2-2, the CDR3 gives the full variable domain: EPEVTQTPSHQVTQMGQEVILRCVPISNHLYFYWYRQILGQKVEFLVSFYNNEISEKSEIFDDQFSVERPDGSNFTLKIRSTKLEDSAMYFCATKRDREDTGELFFGEGSRLTVL.

This clone was recorded only once. V and J are TRBV5-1 and TRBJ1-1, with TRBD1 matching 7 bases. V gave up 4 bases and J gave up 1 base; unmatched junction bases: 10. The CDR3 totals 16 residues. Per the germline V gene, CDR1 is SGHRS and CDR2 is YFSETQ. The CDR3 coding sequence is TGCGCCAGCAGCGGAACAGGGGATCGTAAGAACACTGAAGCTTTCTTT. Translating it yields CASSGTGDRKNTEAFF.

The chain combines TRBV6-5 with TRBJ1-2; no definite D call. V was pared by 5 bases and J by 6 bases, with 13 bases between. CDR1 MNHEY and CDR2 SVGAGI come from the germline V gene. The CDR3 totals 13 residues. The CDR3 DNA follows: TGTGCCAGCAGTGGCCAAGGCTGGGATGGCTACACCTTC. It translates to CASSGQGWDGYTF.

This chain joins TRBV6-1 and TRBJ1-1, with D hard to call. CDR3 size: 14 residues. V lost 4 bases to trimming and J lost 0 bases, with 9 bases between them. Germline assignment: CDR1 MNHNS and CDR2 SASEGT. The chain's CDR3 is CASSVSQMNTEAFF. CDR3 nucleotide sequence: TGTGCCAGCAGTGTGAGTCAGATGAACACTGAAGCTTTCTTT.

The chain has TRBV28 and TRBJ1-3, with a weak D call TRBD1 (5 bases). Between the trimmed V and J ends, which lost 6 bases and 4 bases, there was a span of 13 bases. Germline V gene lookup returns CDR1 MDHEN and CDR2 SYDVKM. There are 14 residues in the CDR3. The CDR3 here is CASRGRGRGNTIYF. CDR3 DNA: TGTGCCAGCAGGGGGCGAGGACGAGGAAACACCATATATTTT.

The chain employs TRBV19 and TRBJ1-2, with D maybe TRBD1 (5 bases). Trimming shortened V by 6 bases and J by 2 bases, and 19 bases separated the two germline ends. The germline CDR1 and CDR2 sequences are LNHDA and SQIVND (reference sequence). CDR3 length: 16 residues. The CDR3 loop is CASRGGTGAQNYGYTF. The CDR3 nucleotides are TGTGCCAGTAGGGGAGGAACAGGCGCCCAAAACTATGGCTACACCTTC.

The chain has TRBV2 and TRBJ2-5; TRBD2 matches 8 bases. Germline CDR1 and CDR2: SNHLY and FYNNEI. Germline trimming cut 4 bases from V and 5 bases from J; bases unmatched to any gene: 6. CDR3 length equals 14 residues. CDR3 nucleotide sequence: TGTGCCAGCAGTGTCGGGAGGGCCTCGGAGACCCAGTACTTC. Protein: CASSVGRASETQYF.

The chain recombines TRBV4-1 with TRBJ2-7; 7 positions agree with TRBD2. The CDR3 totals 15 residues. Germline values: CDR1 MGHRA, CDR2 YSYEKL. V lost 1 base to trimming and J lost 5 bases; unmatched junction nucleotides: 8. The CDR3 is CASSQAPGGSDEQYF. CDR3 bases: TGCGCCAGCAGCCAAGCTCCGGGAGGTTCCGACGAGCAGTACTTC.

The J gene is TRBJ2-5, the V gene TRBV5-1; 7 positions match TRBD2. The CDR3 sequence is 16 residues long. CDR1 SGHRS and CDR2 YFSETQ come from the germline V gene. V shed 2 bases and J 2 bases; nucleotides not matched to a gene: 9. Here the CDR3 reads CASSFGPAGSQETQYF. CDR3 coding DNA: TGCGCCAGCAGCTTCGGGCCAGCGGGAAGTCAAGAGACCCAGTACTTC.

This clone was counted a single time. J is TRBJ1-1 and V is TRBV6-6; D gene unclear. From germline, CDR1 is MNHNY and CDR2 SVGAGI (reference sequence). This CDR3 has 13 residues. V was clipped by 6 bases and J by 3 bases, with 11 bases between them. CDR3 nucleotide sequence: TGTGCCAGCAGAGTGATGAGGGACACTGAAGCTTTCTTT. It codes for CASRVMRDTEAFF.

CDR3 sequence (DNA): TGCAGTGCTGGTAATACAGCTGGCTACACCTTC. This codes for CSAGNTAGYTF. The V call is TRBV20-1, the J call TRBJ1-2, with D hard to call. V dropped 5 bases and J dropped 7 bases, with 11 bases sitting between them. Per the germline V gene, CDR1 is DFQATT and CDR2 is SNEGSKA (reference sequence). The CDR3 is 11 amino acids.

The chain combines TRBV5-1 with TRBJ2-1, with 10 positions matching TRBD2. Unmatched junction bases numbered 5, after V lost 2 bases and J lost 0 bases. This CDR3 has 17 residues. Germline-derived CDR1 and CDR2 are SGHRS and YFSETQ. The CDR3 bases are TGCGCCAGCAGCTTTGGGACTAGCGCCCTCTCCTACAATGAGCAGTTCTTC. This translates into CASSFGTSALSYNEQFF.

The V and J genes are TRBV4-1 and TRBJ1-6; D possibly corresponds to TRBD1 (5 bases). Trimming cost V 5 bases and J 4 bases, with 12 bases left between them. Germline CDR1 is MGHRA and CDR2 is YSYEKL. The CDR3 has 15 residues. In nucleotides, the CDR3 is TGCGCCAGCAGCGAAGCGGGACGGTATAATTCACCCCTCCACTTT. Translated: CASSEAGRYNSPLHF.

The chain is built from TRBV6-5 and TRBJ1-3; tentatively, D is TRBD1 (5 bases). The CDR3 contains 15 residues. Germline V gene data show CDR1 as MNHEY and CDR2 as SVGAGI. Trimming removed 2 bases from V and 4 bases from J, with 12 bases in between. The chain's CDR3 is CASSYGGGSGNTIYF. CDR3 bases: TGTGCCAGCAGTTACGGCGGGGGTTCAGGAAACACCATATATTTT.

This clone was recorded only once. This chain uses TRBV15 with TRBJ2-7; possible D gene TRBD1, 5 bases. Germline V lookup: CDR1 LNHNV, CDR2 YYDKDF (reference sequence). Trimming removed 2 bases at V and 5 bases at J, with 16 bases between. CDR3 length: 15 residues. The CDR3 DNA reads TGTGCCACCAGCAGAACCGGGCCCCTCAGGGACGAGCAGTACTTC. Its translation is CATSRTGPLRDEQYF.

V is TRBV7-9 and J is TRBJ1-2; tentatively, D is TRBD1 (5 bases). This CDR3 has 13 amino acids. V lost 7 bases, J lost 2 bases, and 11 bases lay in between. CDR1 and CDR2 from the germline V gene are SEHNR and FQNEAQ (reference sequence). CDR3 amino acids: CASTFGANYGYTF. CDR3 sequence (DNA): TGTGCCAGCACCTTTGGGGCAAACTATGGCTACACCTTC. Full variable domain (outside the CDR3, taken from reference TRBV7-9 and TRBJ1-2): DTGVSQNPRHKITKRGQNVTFRCDPISEHNRLYWYRQTLGQGPEFLTYFQNEAQLEKSRLLSDRFSAERPKGSFSTLEIQRTEQGDSAMYLCASTFGANYGYTFGSGTRLTVV.

This clone appeared a few times. The chain couples TRBV11-2 to TRBJ1-1, with TRBD1 as a possible D gene (5 bases). Deletions cut 1 base from V and 10 bases from J, with 13 bases between. CDR3 length equals 13 residues. Germline-derived CDR1 and CDR2 are SGHAT and FQNNGV. The DNA for the CDR3 is TGTGCCAGCAGCTTAGGCCAGGTTGGGGGAGCTTTCTTT. This codes for CASSLGQVGGAFF.

The chain has TRBV5-1 and TRBJ2-2; D is unresolved. CDR1 is SGHRS and CDR2 is YFSETQ in the germline V gene. CDR3 length: 14 amino acids. V lost 0 bases to trimming and J lost 3 bases, with 6 bases between them. CDR3 residues: CASSLGQDTGELFF. The CDR3 DNA follows: TGCGCCAGCAGCTTGGGGCAAGACACCGGGGAGCTGTTTTTT.